Presented here are 10 T cell receptor beta chains from one specimen sequenced in a study of T cell changes during pregnancy in multiple sclerosis. TCRdb's copy holds only in-frame clones and misses some; the assay was immunoSEQ multiplex PCR. The repertoire consists of 69,000 or so clones, with approximately 92% occurring once and the leading ten covering around 2.3%. The source material was peripheral blood, sampled before pregnancy. The source of these receptors is a female donor with multiple sclerosis, enrolled in a pregnancy study.

J is TRBJ2-6 and V is TRBV19; 8 bases align to TRBD1. The junction had 5 bases not matched to a gene; V was cut back by 4 bases and J by 0 bases. Germline-derived CDR1 and CDR2 are LNHDA and SQIVND (reference sequence). This CDR3 has 17 amino acids. The CDR3 region has the DNA TGTGCCAGTAGTAGACGGACAGGGAGCTCTGGGGCCAACGTCCTGACTTTC. This codes for CASSRRTGSSGANVLTF.

The CDR3 bases are TGTGCCAGCAGCTTGGGTGGGGGGAGCCTGGGGACCGGGGAGCTGTTTTTT. It encodes CASSLGGGSLGTGELFF. This sequence joins TRBV5-4 and TRBJ2-2, with a possible D match to TRBD2 (6 bases). The germline V gene encodes CDR1 SGHNT and CDR2 YYREEE (reference sequence). The CDR3 runs to 17 residues. Between the trimmed V and J ends, which lost 0 bases and 5 bases, there was a span of 17 bases. The variable domain in full, completed from reference TRBV5-4 and TRBJ2-2, reads ETGVTQSPTHLIKTRGQQVTLRCSSQSGHNTVSWYQQALGQGPQFIFQYYREEENGRGNFPPRFSGLQFPNYSSELNVNALELDDSALYLCASSLGGGSLGTGELFFGEGSRLTVL.

The chain recombines TRBV5-6 with TRBJ2-7; a weak D match, TRBD2 (5 bases). CDR1 SGHDT and CDR2 YYEEEE come from the germline V gene. Trimming removed 3 bases at V and 7 bases at J, with 11 bases between. The CDR3 is made up of 12 amino acids. CDR3 region: CASSSLSGEQYF. The CDR3 DNA sequence: TGTGCCAGCAGCTCCCTATCGGGGGAGCAGTACTTC.

The chain combines TRBV27 with TRBJ1-2; 8 nucleotides agree with TRBD1. There are 16 residues in the CDR3. CDR1 is MNHEY, CDR2 SMNVEV, per germline (reference sequence). V lost 8 bases and J lost 7; bases outside the gene matches: 18. In nucleotides, the CDR3 is TGTGCCAGCGGATACGGGGCTGTGGGGACAGGCGGTGGCTACACCTTC. This gives the protein CASGYGAVGTGGGYTF.

The rearrangement uses TRBV27 and TRBJ1-4; D not resolved. Per germline, CDR1 MNHEY and CDR2 SMNVEV (reference sequence). V shed 6 bases and J shed 4 bases, with 9 bases lying between them. The CDR3 is 13 residues long. As DNA, the CDR3 is TGTGCCAGCAGCGGGTCTCATAATGAAAAACTGTTTTTT. Residues: CASSGSHNEKLFF.

The rearrangement joins TRBV13 to TRBJ2-7; D call uncertain. The germline CDR1 and CDR2 sequences are PRHDT and FYEKMQ (reference sequence). Trimming stripped 1 base from V and 4 bases from J, with 20 bases between. The CDR3 contains 17 residues. The CDR3: CASSLVGAVAESYEQYF. CDR3 nucleotides: TGTGCCAGCAGCTTAGTCGGAGCCGTAGCCGAATCTTACGAGCAGTACTTC. Filled out from reference TRBV13 and TRBJ2-7, the complete variable domain reads AAGVIQSPRHLIKEKRETATLKCYPIPRHDTVYWYQQGPGQDPQFLISFYEKMQSDKGSIPDRFSAQQFSDYHSELNMSSLELGDSALYFCASSLVGAVAESYEQYFGPGTRLTVT.

This chain connects TRBV19 to TRBJ1-3, with TRBD1 matching over 12 bases. CDR1 is LNHDA, CDR2 SQIVND, per germline (reference sequence). CDR3 length: 19 amino acids. The trim removed 3 bases at V and 6 bases at J, leaving 15 bases unmatched. In DNA form, the CDR3 reads TGTGCCAGTAGTATTCCAAATTTCCCTGGGACAGGGGGCCTAAACACCATATATTTT. This sequence encodes CASSIPNFPGTGGLNTIYF.

The chain has TRBV7-9 and TRBJ2-5; TRBD1 is a possible D gene (5 bases). The V gene lost 2 bases and the J gene lost 5 bases, with 12 bases spanning the gap. The CDR3 runs to 14 residues. CDR1 is SEHNR and CDR2 is FQNEAQ in the germline V gene (reference sequence). CDR3 in DNA: TGTGCCAGCAGCTTATTCGAGTGGGGCGAGACCCAGTACTTC. Protein sequence: CASSLFEWGETQYF.

V usage is TRBV7-2 and J usage is TRBJ2-7; TRBD2 is a possible D gene (6 bases). V gave up 1 base and J gave up 4 bases, with 14 bases separating them. CDR3 length equals 15 residues. The germline V gene has CDR1 SGHTA and CDR2 FQGNSA. The CDR3 spells CASSLDRGKAYEQYF. CDR3 coding DNA: TGTGCCAGCAGCTTAGATCGGGGGAAGGCATACGAGCAGTACTTC.

V usage is TRBV18 and J usage is TRBJ2-7; 10 positions match TRBD2. The CDR3 is 15 residues long. Germline assignment: CDR1 KGHSH and CDR2 LQKENI. V dropped 3 bases and J dropped 3; count of bases not matched to a gene: 5. CDR3 loop: CASSPRTSGNYEQYF. The CDR3 DNA sequence: TGTGCCAGCTCACCCCGGACTAGCGGTAACTACGAGCAGTACTTC.